What follows describes a single T cell receptor beta chain. This sample stems from a study of shared clonotypes between healthy human individuals. The junction had 6 bases not matched to a gene; V was cut back by 1 base and J by 6 bases. This CDR3 has 14 amino acids. Looked up from germline, CDR1 is SQVTM and CDR2 is ANQGSEA. Data came from immunoSEQ multiplex PCR; TCRdb stores just in-frame clones and leaves some out. The sample has about 710,000 clones, around 77% seen once. Sequencing input: memory CD4+ T cells sorted from blood. As for subset: CD45RA-negative fraction. This clonotype was sampled from a woman aged 30 to 39 in good health. J is TRBJ2-1 and V is TRBV29-1, with 7 positions matching TRBD2. The CDR3 here is CSVEGGGRGNEQFF. DNA for the CDR3: TGCAGCGTTGAAGGAGGCGGGAGAGGCAATGAGCAGTTCTTC.